A selection of T cell receptor beta chains follows, all from one sample in a study of shared clonotypes between healthy human individuals. Sequencing was performed with immunoSEQ multiplex PCR; in TCRdb, only in-frame clones are kept and a portion is missing. The sample includes roughly 490,000 clones, roughly 78% of them seen just once. The sample consisted of PBMCs. Receptor source: a woman between 40 and 50 years old in good health. Some clones in this sample may be carry-over from other donors' samples. CDR3s include the opening cysteine and the closing phenylalanine or tryptophan. Clone size appears in some rows only: once, few, many, or a class for an expanded clone.

many	TRBV28	TRBJ1-2	CASSRPGTTGAHYGYTF
-	TRBV5-4	TRBJ2-7	CASSPGGGRYEQYF
-	TRBV7-9	TRBJ2-3	CASSRPTGEGFTDTQYF
-	TRBV19	TRBJ2-5	CASSSTGTGGSWETQYF
-	TRBV7-6	TRBJ1-3	CASSLGGGGNTIYF
-	TRBV6-5	TRBJ2-3	CASMPSGSDTQYF
-	TRBV30	TRBJ1-6	CVWSVRDRGNSPLHF
-	TRBV6-5	TRBJ2-5	CASSYNRARETQYF
-	TRBV7-3	TRBJ1-2	CASSPDRNYGYTF
-	TRBV5-1	TRBJ2-1	CASTPGTSGVNEQFF
-	TRBV5-1	TRBJ1-5	CASSAQGDQPQHF
-	TRBV11-2	TRBJ1-3	CASSLRGTGDSGNTIYF
-	TRBV5-4	TRBJ2-5	CASSLAGINQETQYF
-	TRBV28	TRBJ1-2	CASSLVTATAGGYTF
-	TRBV2	TRBJ2-2	CASKFPGGGTGELFF
once	TRBV7-9	TRBJ2-7	CASSSQGVGSYEQYF
-	TRBV2	TRBJ2-7	CASSEMGWTAYEQYF
few	TRBV9	TRBJ2-2	CASSASGRIWGELFF
-	TRBV27	-	CASRIAGVTYNEQFF
-	TRBV18	TRBJ1-5	CASSPPGGSRVNQPQHF
many	TRBV4-2	TRBJ2-1	CASSQSGTSGAQEQFF
-	TRBV27	TRBJ2-1	CASSALRGLENEQFF
-	TRBV5-1	TRBJ2-3	CASSLGSPPTDTQYF
-	TRBV7-9	TRBJ2-5	CASSLGSGGAETQYF
once	TRBV10-3	TRBJ2-7	CAISGAYEQYF
-	TRBV25-1	TRBJ1-4	CASSVGQGKLFF
-	TRBV28	TRBJ2-7	CASSPPPTYEQYF
-	TRBV14	TRBJ2-7	CASSQEGNYYEQYF
-	TRBV5-1	TRBJ1-3	CASSLGAGAGNTIYF
-	TRBV18	TRBJ2-4	CASSPLQDKNIQYF
-	TRBV5-1	TRBJ1-2	CASSPGTAYGYTF
-	TRBV6-4	TRBJ2-3	CASSDSAGGPTDTQYF
-	TRBV15	TRBJ2-1	CATSREVGGLYNEQFF
-	TRBV6-1	TRBJ2-3	CASSSGKDLDTQYF
-	TRBV7-2	TRBJ2-2	CASTTNWGGGRELFF
-	TRBV7-2	TRBJ2-7	CASSLASVGEQYF
few	TRBV7-9	TRBJ1-2	CASSLDRNHGYTF
few	TRBV28	TRBJ1-5	CASSFLGYQPQHF
-	TRBV30	TRBJ2-1	CAWTRDFGNEQFF
-	TRBV5-1	TRBJ2-3	CASSPRPGLAGVPPPTDTQYF
-	TRBV20-1	TRBJ2-3	CSARSPDTQYF
-	TRBV7-2	TRBJ1-2	CASSATVYGYTF
-	TRBV29-1	TRBJ2-2	CSVLTARGVAGELFF
-	TRBV6-1	TRBJ2-7	CASSEGLAGGYEQYF
many	TRBV6-6	TRBJ2-7	CASTVKIRYEQYF
-	TRBV25-1	-	CASSGQPYEQYF
-	TRBV4-2	TRBJ1-1	CASSQATGNTEAFF
-	TRBV7-9	TRBJ2-3	CASSPDPGLAGVGTDTQYF